The entry below describes one TCR beta chain. Antigen specificity is unknown. Specified time point: new active TB diagnosis, blood taken before or within 7 days of starting treatment. Active tuberculosis patients were new diagnoses, HIV-seronegative, South African, and aged 18 years or older. This sample was taken from a study of T cells in tuberculosis. In the study overall: The T cells targeted glucose monomycolate, a mycobacterial lipid, via CD1B. Samples predate treatment or fall within its first 7 days. Study conclusions and caveats: Smaller distances to GMM-specific TCRs suggested their expansion in active tuberculosis.

The germline CDR1 and CDR2 sequences are SGHVS and FQNEAQ. V lost 1 base and J 3 bases, leaving 11 bases between the germline ends. The CDR3 is 15 residues long. Sequencing was performed with immunoSEQ multiplex PCR; in TCRdb, only in-frame clones are kept and a portion is missing. Of about 53,000 clones listed, about 96% are singletons. Source: PBMCs, taken at tuberculosis diagnosis. This chain uses TRBV7-8 with TRBJ2-3, with D possibly TRBD2 on 6 matching bases. This TCR was recovered from an adult with tuberculosis. The CDR3: CASSLGFGGTDTQYF. The CDR3 nucleotides are TGTGCCAGCAGCTTAGGGTTTGGAGGGACAGATACGCAGTATTTT.